The 14 T cell receptor beta chains presented below share a single source sample, sequenced in a study of cytomegalovirus exposure and HLA in healthy donors. The PCR used 60 Vbeta and 13 Jbeta primers. Libraries were prepared by immunoSEQ multiplex PCR; TCRdb keeps only in-frame clonotypes and omits some of them. The sample yields approximately 97,000 clones, 77% seen once. Material for sequencing was PBMCs. Every receptor here comes from a male donor in good health and CMV-seropositive.

This clone was counted a few times. This chain uses TRBV7-3 with TRBJ2-3; TRBD2 agrees at 10 bases. The V gene end was trimmed by 5 bases and the J gene end by 2 bases; junction bases not matched to a gene: 7. The CDR3 runs 16 residues. Germline values: CDR1 SGHTA, CDR2 FQGTGA. The DNA for the CDR3 is TGTGCCAGCAGCCCGAGACTAGCGGGCCCCACAGATACGCAGTATTTT. It yields the protein CASSPRLAGPTDTQYF. Using reference TRBV7-3 and TRBJ2-3 for the parts outside the CDR3, the full variable domain is GAGVSQTPSNKVTEKGKYVELRCDPISGHTALYWYRQSLGQGPEFLIYFQGTGAADDSGLPNDRFFAVRPEGSVSTLKIQRTERGDSAVYLCASSPRLAGPTDTQYFGPGTRLTVL.

This chain links TRBV28 with TRBJ2-4; 8 bases are a match to TRBD1. The CDR3 covers 15 residues. Germline trimming cut 7 bases from V and 0 bases from J; bases unmatched to any gene: 5. The V gene's germline CDR1 is MDHEN and CDR2 SYDVKM. CDR3 in DNA: TGTGCCAGCACGCGACAGGGGCTAGCCAAAAACATTCAGTACTTC. Translating gives CASTRQGLAKNIQYF.

The chain employs TRBV4-2 and TRBJ2-7, with 8 bases that match TRBD2. The trim removed 4 bases at V and 3 bases at J, leaving 8 bases unmatched. Per germline, CDR1 LGHNA and CDR2 YNFKEQ. The CDR3 covers 15 residues. The CDR3 loop is CASSPSSGSIYEQYF. The CDR3 DNA reads as TGTGCCAGCAGCCCGTCCAGCGGGAGTATCTACGAGCAGTACTTC.

The V and J genes are TRBV28 and TRBJ2-7; 11 bases are shared with TRBD1. CDR3 length equals 15 residues. J was trimmed by 4 bases and V by 5 bases; bases with no gene match: 7. Germline V gene data show CDR1 as MDHEN and CDR2 as SYDVKM. The CDR3 DNA follows: TGTGCCAGCAGTCCAGGACAGGGGGCCAGGTACGAGCAGTACTTC. This translates into CASSPGQGARYEQYF.

The chain combines TRBV11-2 with TRBJ2-2; D uncertain. The CDR3 sequence is 16 residues long. V dropped 5 bases and J dropped 0 bases, with 13 bases sitting between them. In germline, CDR1 is SGHAT, CDR2 FQNNGV. The CDR3 coding sequence is TGTGCCAGCAGCCCCACAAACAGCCCGAACACCGGGGAGCTGTTTTTT. Its translation: CASSPTNSPNTGELFF.

This rearrangement joins TRBV28 to TRBJ1-2; TRBD1 aligns across 8 bases. CDR1 MDHEN and CDR2 SYDVKM come from the germline V gene. This CDR3 is 14 amino acids long. V was clipped by 8 bases and J by 2 bases; unmatched bases: 7. The CDR3 protein is CASRRQGLNYGYTF. CDR3 sequence (DNA): TGTGCCAGCCGACGACAGGGGCTGAACTATGGCTACACCTTC.

The chain uses TRBV28 and TRBJ1-1; no firm D call. This CDR3 region has 13 residues. V dropped 7 bases and J dropped 2 bases, with 11 bases sitting between them. Germline CDR1 and CDR2: MDHEN and SYDVKM. In nucleotides, the CDR3 is TGTGCCAGCAAACTGACTCACAACACTGAAGCTTTCTTT. Protein product: CASKLTHNTEAFF.

This rearrangement joins TRBV28 to TRBJ2-3; TRBD2 is a possible D gene (5 bases). The CDR3 extends over 16 amino acids. Trimming removed 3 bases at V and 2 bases at J, with 15 bases between. The germline V gene encodes CDR1 MDHEN and CDR2 SYDVKM. The CDR3 sequence is CASSFFRARDTDTQYF. The CDR3 DNA follows: TGTGCCAGCAGTTTTTTTCGCGCTCGGGACACAGATACGCAGTATTTT.

The count of this clone is one. This chain uses TRBV29-1 with TRBJ2-7, with a possible D match to TRBD2 (5 bases). V shed 0 bases and J shed 9 bases, with 15 bases lying between them. There are 13 residues in the CDR3. Germline CDR1 is SQVTM and CDR2 is ANQGSEA. The CDR3: CSVEESRLRVQYF. CDR3 DNA sequence: TGCAGCGTTGAAGAGTCGAGACTGCGGGTGCAGTACTTC.

V gene TRBV2 combines with J gene TRBJ2-1, with 9 bases aligning to TRBD2. V dropped 1 base and J dropped 5; count of bases not matched to a gene: 3. The V gene's germline CDR1 is SNHLY and CDR2 FYNNEI. The CDR3 totals 15 residues. The CDR3 is CASSEETSGNNEQFF. In DNA form, the CDR3 reads TGTGCCAGCAGTGAAGAGACTAGCGGCAACAATGAGCAGTTCTTC.

Turning to this clone: At one boundary the junction diverges from the germline segment, which might be a read error. The CDR3 DNA is TGTTCCAGCAGCTCCCGGAGGAGGGATGAGCAGTTCTTC. Encoded protein: CSSSSRRRDEQFF. The genes are TRBV7-9 and TRBJ2-1; D may be TRBD2 (6 bases). Per germline, CDR1 SEHNR and CDR2 FQNEAQ (reference sequence). This CDR3 is built from 13 residues.

The chain has TRBV14 and TRBJ2-7; 8 nucleotides agree with TRBD2. The J segment lost 3 bases and the V segment lost 6 bases, leaving 10 bases of the junction unmatched. Germline V CDR1 and CDR2: SGHDN, FVKESK. This CDR3 comprises 15 residues. CDR3 sequence: CASSRLAGYLYEQYF. The CDR3 bases are TGTGCCAGCAGTCGATTAGCGGGATATCTCTACGAGCAGTACTTC. Full variable domain (outside the CDR3, taken from reference TRBV14 and TRBJ2-7): EAGVTQFPSHSVIEKGQTVTLRCDPISGHDNLYWYRRVMGKEIKFLLHFVKESKQDESGMPNNRFLAERTGGTYSTLKVQPAELEDSGVYFCASSRLAGYLYEQYFGPGTRLTVT.

The gene calls are TRBV18 and TRBJ2-7; D perhaps matches TRBD1 (6 bases). V shed 0 bases and J shed 6 bases, with 9 bases lying between them. Per germline, CDR1 KGHSH and CDR2 LQKENI. This CDR3 comprises 13 residues. CDR3 DNA sequence: TGTGCCAGCTCACCACCGGGACACGCCGAGCAGTACTTC. Its translation: CASSPPGHAEQYF.

The V and J genes are TRBV28 and TRBJ2-5, with 9 bases identical to TRBD1. The end of the DNA aligns better with TRBJ2-7, so the J call may be wrong. The CDR3 runs 16 residues. Germline CDR1 MDHEN, CDR2 SYDVKM. The CDR3 nucleotides read TGTGCCAGCAGTTTATGGGAGGGGACAGGGTTGTACGAGCAGTACTTC. Translated: CASSLWEGTGLYEQYF.